This entry describes one T cell receptor (beta chain). Its antigen is undetermined. A multiplex PCR was run with 60 Vbeta primers and 13 Jbeta primers. Original analysis: An analysis performed later counted 75 million to 80 million unique TCR beta chains (around 10 million of them shared). Repertoires were generated with immunoSEQ multiplex PCR, while TCRdb's copy carries only in-frame clones and drops some. The DNA gave D and trimming, while V, J and clone size come from that table. This table holds approximately 150,000 clones, approximately 80% found once. The CDR3 contains 12 residues. Germline CDR1 MNHNS, CDR2 SASEGT. The ends were cut back, 5 bases at V and 4 bases at J, with 6 bases in the middle. This record belongs to a study of cytomegalovirus exposure and HLA in healthy donors. Regarding the study as a whole: Upon later analysis, HLA-associated TCR beta chains proved more clonally expanded than other, equally common chains. Three chains tied to CMV proved CMV antigen-specific in vitro. TRBV6-2, TRBV6-3 and some other V segments were excluded as indistinguishable.

The sequencing input was PBMCs. The receptor was isolated from a male donor in good health and CMV-seronegative. The chain carries TRBV6-1 and TRBJ2-1; no definite D call. The DNA for the CDR3 is TGTGCCAGCAGTAACTCATACAATGAGCAGTTCTTC. This encodes CASSNSYNEQFF.